Following are 30 T cell receptor beta chains from one sample sequenced in a study of T cell repertoires in cytomegalovirus infection. TCRdb re-analysed the reads in MiXCR, keeping a single row per CDR3 protein. The data contain about 900,000 distinct CDR3 sequences, roughly 31% of them singletons. No antigen has been identified for these receptors. This sample comprised cultured CD8+ T cells from PBMCs, obtained from culture after CMV antigen stimulation. The source is a human donor in good health (CMV status not recorded). Some clones in this sample may be carry-over from other donors' samples.

Concerning this clonotype itself: A much larger clone is a single base away; this may be a read error. The CDR3 region is CASTPGVMDTEAFF. CDR3 DNA sequence: TGTGCCAGCACCCCCGGAGTCATGGACACTGAAGCTTTCTTT. This chain links TRBV6-1 with TRBJ1-1; D call uncertain. The CDR3 has 14 amino acids. Germline CDR1 reads MNHNS; CDR2 reads SASEGT. V gave up 7 bases and J gave up 3 bases, with 15 bases separating them.

As for this clonotype: A single base separates this from a much larger clone, so it may be a read error. The chain combines TRBV27 with TRBJ2-2; D may correspond to TRBD1 or TRBD2 (5 bases each). V lost 10 bases to trimming and J lost 5 bases, with 23 bases between them. The CDR3 extends over 16 amino acids. From germline, CDR1 is MNHEY and CDR2 SMNVEV (reference sequence). Written as DNA, the CDR3 is TGTGCCATCGGTCACGACCGGGGCCGGAAAACCGGGGAGCTGTTTTTT. Translation: CAIGHDRGRKTGELFF.

J is TRBJ1-2 and V is TRBV9; D may be TRBD1 (6 bases). V dropped 3 bases and J dropped 6 bases, with 18 bases sitting between them. The CDR3 length is 15 residues. Germline values: CDR1 SGDLS, CDR2 YYNGEE. As DNA, the CDR3 is TGTGCCAGCAGCGAGAGGGTAAGACAGGATGATGGCTACACCTTC. Translated, it gives CASSERVRQDDGYTF.

This clonotype was seen many times. The V call is TRBV7-2, the J call TRBJ1-2, with no clear D. Germline CDR1 and CDR2: SGHTA and FQGNSA. Deletions cut 3 bases from V and 4 bases from J, with 18 bases between. The CDR3 length is 16 residues. For the CDR3, the DNA is TGTGCCAGCAGCTTGGGGTATTCTGAGGGCCTCTATGGCTACACCTTC. It translates to CASSLGYSEGLYGYTF.

This chain uses TRBV7-2 with TRBJ1-2; maybe TRBD1 (5 bases). CDR1 is SGHTA, CDR2 FQGNSA, per germline. V dropped 3 bases and J dropped 5 bases, with 13 bases sitting between them. This CDR3 comprises 14 residues. The CDR3 nucleotides are TGTGCCAGCAGCTTGATAGGGACGGTTTATGGCTACACCTTC. Protein: CASSLIGTVYGYTF. Full variable domain (rest looked up from reference TRBV7-2 and TRBJ1-2): GAGVSQSPSNKVTEKGKDVELRCDPISGHTALYWYRQSLGQGLEFLIYFQGNSAPDKSGLPSDRFSAERTGGSVSTLTIQRTQQEDSAVYLCASSLIGTVYGYTFGSGTRLTVV.

The chain combines TRBV7-8 with TRBJ2-5; possibly TRBD1 for D (6 bases). Germline V gene lookup returns CDR1 SGHVS and CDR2 FQNEAQ. Between the trimmed V and J ends, which lost 4 bases and 1 base, there was a span of 13 bases. The length of the CDR3 is 15 residues. The CDR3 coding sequence is TGTGCCAGCAGCTCAGATACAGGGCTCCAAGAGACCCAGTACTTC. Protein: CASSSDTGLQETQYF. Combining the CDR3 with reference TRBV7-8 and TRBJ2-5 gives the whole variable domain GAGVSQSPRYKVAKRGQDVALRCDPISGHVSLFWYQQALGQGPEFLTYFQNEAQLDKSGLPSDRFFAERPEGSVSTLKIQRTQQEDSAVYLCASSSDTGLQETQYFGPGTRLLVL.

This clonotype was recorded at least ten times. The genes are TRBV27 and TRBJ1-4, with D hard to call. Germline V gene sequence: CDR1 MNHEY, CDR2 SMNVEV (reference sequence). V was pared by 4 bases and J by 3 bases, with 21 bases between. The CDR3 extends over 18 amino acids. The CDR3 DNA is TGTGCCAGCAGTTCCAAATCGGACCTAAATACGGCTAATGAAAAACTGTTTTTT. This translates into CASSSKSDLNTANEKLFF.

This clonotype was found a few times. CDR3 amino acids: CALTDRTGDYNEQFF. CDR3 DNA sequence: TGTGCCTTGACGGACAGGACAGGGGACTACAATGAGCAGTTCTTC. V usage is TRBV2 and J usage is TRBJ2-1, with 9 bases that match TRBD1. Losses at the gene ends were 11 bases for V and 3 bases for J; bases not matched to a gene: 11. CDR1 is SNHLY and CDR2 is FYNNEI in the germline V gene. The CDR3 sequence is 15 residues long.

This clonotype was counted ten times or more. The chain joins TRBV6-5 to TRBJ1-1; D gene ambiguous. V was pared by 2 bases and J by 0 bases, with 7 bases between. The CDR3 length is 14 residues. Germline assignment: CDR1 MNHEY and CDR2 SVGAGI. CDR3 bases: TGTGCCAGCAGTTACGCCCCGGTGAACACTGAAGCTTTCTTT. Its protein product is CASSYAPVNTEAFF.

The chain couples TRBV27 to TRBJ1-5, with a tentative D call TRBD1 (6 bases). The ends were cut back, 1 base at V and 2 bases at J, with 9 bases in the middle. CDR3 length equals 15 residues. CDR1 and CDR2 (germline): MNHEY, SMNVEV (reference sequence). The CDR3, as DNA: TGTGCCAGCAGTTTATACTGGACAGGCAATCAGCCCCAGCATTTT. Encoded protein: CASSLYWTGNQPQHF.

This clonotype was observed a handful of times. V is TRBV12-3 or TRBV12-4 and J is TRBJ2-2; TRBD1 agrees at 10 bases. V was pared by 7 bases and J by 4 bases, with 3 bases of the junction left unmatched. This CDR3 has 14 residues. The CDR3, as DNA: TGTGCCAGCATCGACAGGGGGCTCACCGGGGAGCTGTTTTTT. It yields the protein CASIDRGLTGELFF.

This clonotype occurred many times. J is TRBJ1-1 and V is TRBV7-6, with a possible D match to TRBD1 (5 bases). V was cut by 1 base and J by 4 bases, with 19 bases left in between. Germline CDR1 reads SGHVS; CDR2 reads FNYEAQ. CDR3 length: 17 residues. The DNA of the CDR3 is TGTGCCAGCAGCTTAGGGGGGAGAGGGAGCTGGAGCACTGAAGCTTTCTTT. It encodes CASSLGGRGSWSTEAFF.

Comment on this clonotype: The germline gene is not matched at one end of the junction; a read error may be the cause. The chain couples TRBV20-1 to TRBJ1-1; D ambiguous. This CDR3 contains 13 residues. CDR1 is DFQATT and CDR2 is SNEGSKA in the germline V gene (reference sequence). The CDR3 spells CSAPTDLNNEAFF. In DNA form, the CDR3 reads TGCAGTGCTCCAACCGACCTGAACAATGAAGCTTTCTTT.

This clonotype was counted a few times. Here the CDR3 DNA reads TGTGCCAGCAGCTTAATTTTACTCGGGACCCAGTACTTC. Translation: CASSLILLGTQYF. The chain links TRBV7-9 to TRBJ2-5; no clear D gene. Trimming pared 2 bases from V and 7 bases from J, leaving 11 bases between. The germline CDR1 and CDR2 sequences are SEHNR and FQNEAQ (reference sequence). The CDR3 is made up of 13 amino acids.

This clonotype was found a few times. The chain couples TRBV7-9 to TRBJ1-4, with no clear D. The CDR3 sequence is 12 residues long. Per germline, CDR1 SEHNR and CDR2 FQNEAQ (reference sequence). The V end lost 4 bases, the J end lost 7 bases, and 7 bases lay between the germline ends. CDR3 in amino acids: CASSSYVEKLFF. The CDR3 nucleotides are TGTGCCAGCAGCTCTTATGTTGAAAAACTGTTTTTT.

The rearrangement joins TRBV14 to TRBJ2-5, with D hard to call. Germline loops: CDR1 SGHDN, CDR2 FVKESK. V was shortened by 0 bases and J by 3 bases, with 14 bases between the two germline ends. This CDR3 spans 16 amino acids. In nucleotides, the CDR3 is TGTGCCAGCAGCCAAGATTGGAACGTGGCCGAAGAGACCCAGTACTTC. It encodes CASSQDWNVAEETQYF.

This clonotype was seen only a few times. This sequence joins TRBV7-6 and TRBJ1-4; D is uncertain. The CDR3 runs 14 residues. The V and J ends lost 2 bases and 3 bases respectively, with 7 bases between them. The germline V gene has CDR1 SGHVS and CDR2 FNYEAQ. As DNA, the CDR3 is TGTGCCAGCAGCTTAACTGAACCTAATGAAAAACTGTTTTTT. It is translated as CASSLTEPNEKLFF.

The CDR3 protein is CASSLAQFSYEQYF. For the CDR3, the DNA is TGTGCCAGCAGCTTGGCACAGTTCTCCTACGAGCAGTACTTC. The chain links TRBV5-5 to TRBJ2-7, with unresolved D. CDR1 and CDR2 from the germline V gene are SGHKS and YYEKEE (reference sequence). The CDR3 is 14 residues long. Between the trimmed V and J ends, which lost 0 bases and 0 bases, there was a span of 7 bases.

The chain combines TRBV27 with TRBJ2-2, with a weak D call TRBD2 (5 bases). The V gene's germline CDR1 is MNHEY and CDR2 SMNVEV (reference sequence). V lost 0 bases, J lost 3 bases, and 8 bases lay in between. The CDR3 is 15 residues long. CDR3 DNA: TGTGCCAGCAGTTTATCCGGGGTGGACACCGGGGAGCTGTTTTTT. Protein: CASSLSGVDTGELFF.

This clonotype was detected only once. This chain uses TRBV27 with TRBJ2-1; 7 bases are shared with TRBD1. Germline V gene sequence: CDR1 MNHEY, CDR2 SMNVEV (reference sequence). The CDR3 covers 15 residues. Trimming at V came to 6 bases and at J to 4 bases, leaving 9 bases not matched to a gene. The CDR3: CASRNNRGFYNEQFF. Here the CDR3 DNA reads TGTGCCAGCAGAAACAACAGGGGATTTTACAATGAGCAGTTCTTC.

This clonotype was seen only a few times. The V and J genes are TRBV28 and TRBJ2-7; D is perhaps TRBD2 (5 bases). Trimming took off 7 bases at V and 2 bases at J, with 15 bases between the two ends. CDR3 length: 14 amino acids. Per germline, CDR1 MDHEN and CDR2 SYDVKM. CDR3 sequence: CASTSGSGPYEQYV. Here the CDR3 DNA reads TGTGCCAGCACCTCGGGCAGCGGACCCTACGAGCAGTACGTC.

V and J are TRBV27 and TRBJ2-3, with D unresolved. The V gene lost 1 base and the J gene lost 1 base, with 9 bases spanning the gap. CDR3 length equals 15 residues. The germline V gene encodes CDR1 MNHEY and CDR2 SMNVEV (reference sequence). The CDR3: CASSLLASGTDTQYF. CDR3 nucleotides: TGTGCCAGCAGTTTATTGGCTTCAGGCACAGATACGCAGTATTTT.

This chain joins TRBV6-2 or TRBV6-3 and TRBJ1-1; D not certain. The CDR3 spans 18 residues. The germline V gene has CDR1 MNHEY and CDR2 SVGEGT. The germline V and J ends were trimmed by 6 bases and 5 bases, with 28 bases remaining between them. The DNA for the CDR3 is TGTGCCAGCAGGCCACCCCGTTCCGCCCCAACCCCGGGGACTGAAGCTTTCTTT. Translation gives CASRPPRSAPTPGTEAFF.

The gene calls are TRBV2 and TRBJ2-2, with 10 bases matching TRBD1. In germline, CDR1 is SNHLY, CDR2 FYNNEI. The J segment lost 4 bases and the V segment lost 8 bases, leaving 4 bases of the junction unmatched. The CDR3 spans 14 residues. CDR3 bases: TGTGCCAGCGTGACAGGGGGCTCCACCGGGGAGCTGTTTTTT. Residues: CASVTGGSTGELFF.

This clonotype appeared many times. The CDR3 protein is CASSSPGQGLNEQFF. The CDR3 DNA follows: TGTGCCAGCAGCTCACCGGGACAGGGGCTCAATGAGCAGTTCTTC. The rearrangement uses TRBV7-2 and TRBJ2-1, with 10 bases lining up with TRBD1. V lost 4 bases to trimming and J lost 6 bases; unmatched junction nucleotides: 6. The CDR3 has 15 amino acids. The germline CDR1 and CDR2 sequences are SGHTA and FQGNSA.

The chain couples TRBV27 to TRBJ2-2; D is possibly TRBD1 (8 bases). The CDR3 has 15 amino acids. Trimming took off 10 bases at V and 5 bases at J, with 20 bases between the two ends. Looked up from germline, CDR1 is MNHEY and CDR2 is SMNVEV (reference sequence). The CDR3 loop is CANSSGTGWTGELFF. The CDR3 nucleotides read TGTGCCAACAGCAGCGGGACAGGTTGGACCGGGGAGCTGTTTTTT.

The V call is TRBV24-1, the J call TRBJ2-3; D is uncertain. In germline, CDR1 is KGHDR, CDR2 SFDVKD. The ends were cut back, 0 bases at V and 5 bases at J, with 5 bases in the middle. The CDR3 length is 13 residues. CDR3 region: CATSDLDQDTQYF. The CDR3 DNA reads TGTGCCACCAGTGATTTGGACCAAGATACGCAGTATTTT.

The V call is TRBV6-2 or TRBV6-3, the J call TRBJ1-1; 7 bases match TRBD1. This CDR3 region has 14 residues. The germline gives CDR1 MNHEY, CDR2 SVGEGT. The V gene end was trimmed by 1 base and the J gene end by 6 bases; junction bases not matched to a gene: 5. The DNA of the CDR3 is TGTGCCAGCAGTTACTGGGCAACAGGGGCTGAAGCTTTCTTT. Its translation: CASSYWATGAEAFF.

This clonotype was observed a handful of times. The V gene is TRBV10-3, the J gene TRBJ1-2, with TRBD1 as a possible D gene (6 bases). The CDR3 covers 13 residues. V gave up 4 bases and J gave up 5 bases, with 11 bases separating them. Germline V gene lookup returns CDR1 ENHRY and CDR2 SYGVKD. The CDR3 loop is CAISGAGEYGYTF. The CDR3, as DNA: TGTGCCATCAGTGGAGCAGGGGAATATGGCTACACCTTC.

This clonotype turned up a few times. The chain recombines TRBV6-5 with TRBJ1-1, with 7 bases that match TRBD1. V trimming: 6 bases; J trimming: 6 bases; junction bases outside the gene matches: 10. CDR3 length: 14 residues. Germline V gene data show CDR1 as MNHEY and CDR2 as SVGAGI. The CDR3 sequence is CASRKADRTAEAFF. Here the CDR3 DNA reads TGTGCCAGCAGGAAGGCGGACAGGACGGCTGAAGCTTTCTTT.